This TCR beta chain was profiled in a study of ipilimumab plus nivolumab after autologous stem cell transplantation. The CDR3 totals 14 residues. Germline CDR1 and CDR2: LGHNA and YSLEER. Trimming shortened V by 3 bases and J by 3 bases, and 11 bases separated the two germline ends. This clone came up once. TCRdb's copy holds only in-frame clones and misses some; the assay was immunoSEQ multiplex PCR. The sample contains some 46,000 clones, around nine tenths of which appear only once. The receptor's source is a male donor with multiple myeloma. The chain combines TRBV4-3 with TRBJ1-2; D is possibly TRBD1 (5 bases). The sequencing here drew on PBMCs, taken in a trial of ipilimumab plus nivolumab as post-transplant consolidation. The chain's CDR3 is CASSQLGRDYGYTF. The CDR3 nucleotides read TGCGCCAGCAGCCAGTTAGGCAGGGACTATGGCTACACCTTC.